This T cell receptor (beta chain) was documented in a study of T cells in Graves' hyperthyroidism and ophthalmopathy. Investigators excluded patients with uncontrolled infection, other autoimmune disease, pregnancy or lactation. Each diagnosis drew on symptoms, thyroxine, TRAb, thyroid ultrasound and orbital computed tomography findings. From 8.5 to 10 ml of fresh peripheral blood, PBMCs were isolated. The CDR3 runs 18 residues. Germline CDR1 SEHNR, CDR2 FQNEAQ (reference sequence). The V and J ends lost 5 bases and 9 bases respectively, with 26 bases between them. Concerning this clonotype itself: As yet, its antigen is unknown.

Amplified regions were TCR beta CDR3 sequences from RNA transcripts. The HTBI set primed first-round TCR CDR3 RT-PCR. MiXCR, run by TCRdb on the multiplex PCR reads, gives a single entry per CDR3 protein. The profile shows about 840,000 distinct CDR3 sequences, 35% to 40% of them singletons. Study results and caveats: Model-based prediction identified ophthalmopathy a median 6.5 months prior to its onset.

The rearrangement joins TRBV7-9 to TRBJ1-6, with a possible D match to TRBD1 (5 bases). The sequenced sample was blood. The clonotype originates from a man aged 18 to 29 with Graves' hyperthyroidism. The CDR3 DNA follows: TGTGCCAGCAGCGCCCCTTGGGGGGGATCTAGGTCTGGTTCACCCCTCCACTTT. Translating it yields CASSAPWGGSRSGSPLHF.